What follows is one T cell receptor beta chain and its context. Its matching antigen is unknown. 60 Vbeta and 13 Jbeta primers were used in PCR. Generated by immunoSEQ multiplex PCR, the TCRdb table keeps only in-frame clones and is missing some. The data contain 100,000 to 150,000 clones, 74% of them seen just once; the ten biggest clones take up nearly 6%. Germline V gives CDR1 SEHNR, CDR2 FQNEAQ (reference sequence). The CDR3 has 14 residues. This sample was included in a study of cytomegalovirus exposure and HLA in healthy donors. Findings and limits, study-wide: In vitro confirmation showed a few CMV-associated chains to be CMV antigen specific. Later, an analysis found that common viral pathogens appeared to be linked with several of the most significant clusters.

The chain combines TRBV7-9 with TRBJ2-5, with 10 positions matching TRBD1. The better agreement between TRBJ2-7 and the DNA end casts doubt on the J call. Sequencing was performed on PBMCs. The source is a woman between 50 and 59 years old in good health and CMV-seropositive. CDR3 loop: CASRGEGQGREQYF. DNA for the CDR3: TGTGCCAGCAGGGGAGAGGGACAGGGGCGCGAGCAGTACTTC.